A selection of T cell receptor beta chains follows, all from one sample in a study of blood T cell repertoires in COVID-19. The data were produced by immunoSEQ multiplex PCR, yet TCRdb's version contains in-frame clones alone and is incomplete. Of 100,000 to 150,000 clones in the sample, just under 80% are singletons; the top ten hold roughly 25%. Sequenced sample: peripheral blood. Receptor source: a human donor in a cohort sampled during active COVID-19. Each CDR3 is given with its conserved first and last residue. The D gene is left open where the match is weak. Where a row states a size, it is once, few, many or the class of an expanded clone; other rows omit it.

clone size	V gene	J gene	D gene	CDR3 DNA	CDR3 protein
.	TRBV6-5	TRBJ2-6	.	TGTGCCAGCAGGTCTCCGTTCTCTGGGGCCAACGTCCTGACTTTC	CASRSPFSGANVLTF
.	TRBV30	TRBJ1-2	TRBD1	TGTGCCTGGAGGGTCCCGGGACAGGGGGCCGGGGGCTACACCTTC	CAWRVPGQGAGGYTF
.	TRBV10-3	TRBJ2-3	.	TGTGCCATCAGTGAGTCAAGGAGGAGAAGCACAGATACGCAGTATTTT	CAISESRRRSTDTQYF
.	TRBV5-1	TRBJ2-3	TRBD2	TGCGCCAGCATGTTGGGGACCGGGACTAGCAGGGATACGCAGTATTTT	CASMLGTGTSRDTQYF
.	TRBV18	TRBJ2-7	TRBD1	TGTGCCAGCTCGCCCCGATTGACAGGGGGTAACTACGAGCAGTACTTC	CASSPRLTGGNYEQYF
.	TRBV11-1	TRBJ2-3	TRBD2	TGTGCCAGCAGCTTTCTAGCGGGAGGAGGTACAGATACGCAGTATTTT	CASSFLAGGGTDTQYF
once	TRBV9	TRBJ2-1	TRBD2	TGTGCCAGCAGCGTGGCGGGAGGGAGCTCCTACAATGAGCAGTTCTTC	CASSVAGGSSYNEQFF
.	TRBV2	TRBJ2-7	.	TGTGCCAGCAGTCACGCGGCGAGAGGAGACGAGCAGTACTTC	CASSHAARGDEQYF
once	TRBV28	TRBJ2-5	.	TGTGCCAGCAGTTCACCCCAGGCAGGGCAAGAGACCCAGTACTTC	CASSSPQAGQETQYF
.	TRBV3-1/TRBV3-2	TRBJ1-6	TRBD1	TGTGCCAGTTCACAGGGGGATAATTCACCCCTCCACTTT	CASSQGDNSPLHF
.	TRBV18	TRBJ2-7	TRBD2	TGTGCCAGCTCACGAGGACTAGCGGGGTACGAGCAGTACTTC	CASSRGLAGYEQYF
few	TRBV7-3	TRBJ2-7	TRBD2	TGTGCCAGCAGCTTATTCCCAGCGGGAGTCTACGAGCAGTACTTC	CASSLFPAGVYEQYF
.	TRBV28	TRBJ2-5	.	TGTGCCAGCAGTAGTGGTAACTACAAAGAGACCCAGTACTTC	CASSSGNYKETQYF
.	TRBV19	TRBJ1-5	.	TGTGCCAGTACCCCTCCGACAAGCCGTGGTAAGGCCCAGCATTTT	CASTPPTSRGKAQHF
many	TRBV7-2	TRBJ1-2	TRBD1	TGTGCCAGCAGCGCCCAGACAGGGAACTATGGCTACACCTTC	CASSAQTGNYGYTF
.	TRBV6-4	TRBJ2-3	.	TGTGCCAGCACAGGGGATGGAAGGTATTTT	CASTGDGRYF
.	TRBV18	TRBJ2-4	TRBD1	TGTGCCAGCTCACCGATTCCGGGACAGGGGGACGGACCTAAAAACATTCAGTACTTC	CASSPIPGQGDGPKNIQYF
.	TRBV12-2	TRBJ2-1	.	TGTGCAAGTCGCTTAAAGGTAGCGGGAGCGGTCAATGAGCAGTTCTTC	CASRLKVAGAVNEQFF
.	TRBV7-9	TRBJ1-2	.	TGTGCCAGCAGCCCAACAGGCTTCTATGGCTACACCTTC	CASSPTGFYGYTF
.	TRBV7-2	TRBJ2-7	TRBD2	TGTGCCAGCAGCTTAGCCGGGACTAGCGGGAGTTGGTACGAGCAGTACTTC	CASSLAGTSGSWYEQYF
.	TRBV19	TRBJ1-1	.	TGTGCCAGTAGTACCACTACGAACACTGAAGCTTTCTTT	CASSTTTNTEAFF
.	TRBV10-1	TRBJ1-4	.	TGCGCCAGCAGCATGACAGACTCAAATGAAAAACTGTTTTTT	CASSMTDSNEKLFF
.	TRBV7-9	TRBJ2-2	.	TGTGCCAGCAGCCAGGGCGTACAGGGAGACACCGGGGAGCTGTTTTTT	CASSQGVQGDTGELFF
few	TRBV5-4	TRBJ2-3	.	TGTGCCAGCAGCTTGCCCCAGGCATCTGTGAGCACAGATACGCAGTATTTT	CASSLPQASVSTDTQYF
.	TRBV2	TRBJ2-3	.	TGTGCCAGCATGGAGCCCCAGGGGAGAGATACGCAGTATTTT	CASMEPQGRDTQYF
.	TRBV27	TRBJ2-1	.	TGTGCCAGCAGTGGGGGGAACAATGAGCAGTTCTTC	CASSGGNNEQFF
.	TRBV28	TRBJ1-2	TRBD1	TGTGCCAGCAGTTTGACAGGGGGCGGAGGCTACACCTTC	CASSLTGGGGYTF
.	TRBV9	TRBJ1-5	.	TGTGCCAGCAGCGTAGTAGGGGGGGATCAGCCCCAGCATTTT	CASSVVGGDQPQHF
.	TRBV7-8	TRBJ1-6	TRBD1	TGTGCCAGCAGCTTTCGACAGGGTGATTCACCCCTCCACTTT	CASSFRQGDSPLHF
.	TRBV19	TRBJ1-2	.	TGTGCCAGTAGTACTGGACAGACCTTTAACTATGGCTACACCTTC	CASSTGQTFNYGYTF
.	TRBV5-1	TRBJ2-3	TRBD2	TGCGCCAGCAGCTTGGGGATCCGGGGACTAGGGTCAGATACGCAGTATTTT	CASSLGIRGLGSDTQYF
.	TRBV28	TRBJ1-2	.	TGTGCCAGCAGTCTCACACAGGAGGGTGGCTACACCTTC	CASSLTQEGGYTF
.	TRBV5-1	TRBJ1-1	.	TGCGCCAGCAGCTTCGATGGGGCTGGTGGCACTGAAGCTTTCTTT	CASSFDGAGGTEAFF
.	TRBV12-5	TRBJ2-1	TRBD1	TGTGCTAGTGGTGAGTGGGACAGGAACAATGAGCAGTTCTTC	CASGEWDRNNEQFF